This T cell receptor beta chain was documented in a study of T cells after posttransplantation cyclophosphamide. The assay was immunoSEQ multiplex PCR, and TCRdb's table has in-frame clones only and misses some. Listed for the sample are some 13,000 clones, none seen a single time. V was trimmed by 5 bases and J by 2 bases, leaving 2 bases between them. The CDR3 sequence is 11 residues long. Germline V gene lookup returns CDR1 SEHNR and CDR2 FQNEAQ (reference sequence). A marrow graft followed busulfan-fludarabine conditioning, with cyclophosphamide on days +3 and +4. This clone was picked up many times. Its antigen is undetermined. Study observations and caveats: Donor CD8+ memory clones often dominated recipient blood repertoires at later times. Recipient CMV seropositivity and CMV reactivation strongly tracked TRB clonality. Tissue-infiltrating T cells from skin or gut overlapped little with blood T cells.

This TCR was recovered from a female patient in her thirties or forties who received an allogeneic stem cell transplant from a related donor, was CMV-positive, and had acute GVHD only. Some T cells could come from the graft donor. The sequencing here drew on PBMCs, taken after allogeneic stem cell transplant with posttransplant cyclophosphamide. The rearrangement links TRBV7-9 to TRBJ2-3; D unclear. This CDR3 reads CASSLTDTQYF. CDR3 nucleotide sequence: TGTGCCAGCAGCCTCACAGATACGCAGTATTTT. The variable domain in full, with the rest retrieved from reference TRBV7-9 and TRBJ2-3, is DTGVSQNPRHKITKRGQNVTFRCDPISEHNRLYWYRQTLGQGPEFLTYFQNEAQLEKSRLLSDRFSAERPKGSFSTLEIQRTEQGDSAMYLCASSLTDTQYFGPGTRLTVL.